What follows describes a single T cell receptor (beta chain). Antigen unknown. This entry belongs to a study of PD-1 blockade in classical Hodgkin lymphoma. The CDR3 is made up of 15 amino acids. Per germline, CDR1 LNHDA and CDR2 SQIVND (reference sequence). Trimming pared 4 bases from V and 0 bases from J, leaving 9 bases between. TCRdb keeps only in-frame clones here, not all; method: immunoSEQ multiplex PCR. Of tens of thousands of clones in the sample, approximately 70% were seen once. Each and every patient relapsed after autologous stem cell transplantation, and patients got differing brentuximab vedotin exposure. The patients, who had relapsed/refractory classical Hodgkin lymphoma, achieved best responses of complete response, partial response or progressive disease. Study-wide results and limits: Although disease activity or prior therapy may be involved, causes of the repertoire differences remain undefined.

The TCR comes from a human donor with classical Hodgkin lymphoma. The V call is TRBV19, the J call TRBJ2-2; D is undetermined. Sample: peripheral blood mononuclear cells (PBMCs), taken at baseline. In nucleotides, the CDR3 is TGTGCCAGTAGTAGACACTATTCGAACACCGGGGAGCTGTTTTTT. Amino acid sequence: CASSRHYSNTGELFF.